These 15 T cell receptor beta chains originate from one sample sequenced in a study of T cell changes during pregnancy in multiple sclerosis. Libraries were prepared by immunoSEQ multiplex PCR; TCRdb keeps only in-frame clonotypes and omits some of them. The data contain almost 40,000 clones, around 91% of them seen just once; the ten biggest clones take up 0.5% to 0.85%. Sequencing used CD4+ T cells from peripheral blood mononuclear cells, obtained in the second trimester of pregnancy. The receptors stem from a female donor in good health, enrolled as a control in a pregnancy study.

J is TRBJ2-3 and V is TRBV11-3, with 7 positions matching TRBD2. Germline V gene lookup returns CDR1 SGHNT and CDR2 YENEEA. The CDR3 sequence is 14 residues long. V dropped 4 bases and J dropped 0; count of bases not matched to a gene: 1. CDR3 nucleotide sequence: TGTGCCAGCAGCTCCGGGGGGAGCACAGATACGCAGTATTTT. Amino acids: CASSSGGSTDTQYF.

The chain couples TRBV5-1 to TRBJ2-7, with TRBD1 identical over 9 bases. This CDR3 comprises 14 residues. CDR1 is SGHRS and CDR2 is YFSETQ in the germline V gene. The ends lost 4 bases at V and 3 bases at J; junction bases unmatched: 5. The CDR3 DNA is TGCGCCAGCAGCCCGGGACAGGGAATCTACGAGCAGTACTTC. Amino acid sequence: CASSPGQGIYEQYF.

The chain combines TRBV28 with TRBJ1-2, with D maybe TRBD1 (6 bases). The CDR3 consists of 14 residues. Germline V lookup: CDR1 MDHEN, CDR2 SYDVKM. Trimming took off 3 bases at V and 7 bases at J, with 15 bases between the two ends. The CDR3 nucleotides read TGTGCCAGCAGTTTGCCAGGGGAGCCTGCTGGCTACACCTTC. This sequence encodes CASSLPGEPAGYTF.

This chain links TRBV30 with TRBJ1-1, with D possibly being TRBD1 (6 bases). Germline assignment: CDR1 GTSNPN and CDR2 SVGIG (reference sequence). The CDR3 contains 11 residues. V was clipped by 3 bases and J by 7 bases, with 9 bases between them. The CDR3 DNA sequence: TGTGCCTGGAGCCGGGACATTGAAGCTTTCTTT. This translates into CAWSRDIEAFF. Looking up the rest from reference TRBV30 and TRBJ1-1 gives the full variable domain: SQTIHQWPATLVQPVGSPLSLECTVEGTSNPNLYWYRQAAGRGLQLLFYSVGIGQISSEVPQNLSASRPQDRQFILSSKKLLLSDSGFYLCAWSRDIEAFFGQGTRLTVV.

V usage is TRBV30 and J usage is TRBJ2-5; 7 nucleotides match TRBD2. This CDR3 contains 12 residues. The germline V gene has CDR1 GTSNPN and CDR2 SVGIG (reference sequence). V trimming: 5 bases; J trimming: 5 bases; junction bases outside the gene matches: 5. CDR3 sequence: CAWGSGGETQYF. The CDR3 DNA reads TGTGCCTGGGGTTCCGGGGGGGAGACCCAGTACTTC.

In nucleotides, the CDR3 is TGTGCCAGCAGCGGCAGGGGCTCCTACAATGAGCAGTTCTTC. Its translation is CASSGRGSYNEQFF. The chain combines TRBV7-2 with TRBJ2-1; a possible D gene is TRBD1 (6 bases). This CDR3 spans 14 amino acids. V was cut by 5 bases and J by 0 bases, with 8 bases left in between. Germline loops: CDR1 SGHTA, CDR2 FQGNSA.

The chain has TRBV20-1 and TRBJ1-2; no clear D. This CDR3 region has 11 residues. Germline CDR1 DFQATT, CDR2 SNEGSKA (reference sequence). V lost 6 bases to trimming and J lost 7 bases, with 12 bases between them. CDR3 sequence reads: CSARDRSGYTF. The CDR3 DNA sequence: TGCAGTGCCCGTGACCGGAGTGGCTACACCTTC.

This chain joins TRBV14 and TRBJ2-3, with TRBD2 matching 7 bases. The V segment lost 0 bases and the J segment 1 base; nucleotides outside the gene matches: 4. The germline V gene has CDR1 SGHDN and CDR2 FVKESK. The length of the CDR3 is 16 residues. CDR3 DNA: TGTGCCAGCAGCCAAGATGCGGGGGTTGGCACAGATACGCAGTATTTT. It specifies CASSQDAGVGTDTQYF.

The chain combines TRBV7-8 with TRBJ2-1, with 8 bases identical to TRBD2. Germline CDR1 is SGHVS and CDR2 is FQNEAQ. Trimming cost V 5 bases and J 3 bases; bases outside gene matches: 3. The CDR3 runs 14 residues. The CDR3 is CASSRGGNYNEQFF. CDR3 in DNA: TGTGCCAGCAGCCGGGGGGGGAACTACAATGAGCAGTTCTTC.

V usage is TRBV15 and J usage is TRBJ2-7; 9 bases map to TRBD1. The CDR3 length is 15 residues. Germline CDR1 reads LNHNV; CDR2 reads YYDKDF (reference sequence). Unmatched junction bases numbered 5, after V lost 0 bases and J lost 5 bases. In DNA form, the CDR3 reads TGTGCCACCAGCAGAGACAGAGGACAGGGGAACGAGCAGTACTTC. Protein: CATSRDRGQGNEQYF.

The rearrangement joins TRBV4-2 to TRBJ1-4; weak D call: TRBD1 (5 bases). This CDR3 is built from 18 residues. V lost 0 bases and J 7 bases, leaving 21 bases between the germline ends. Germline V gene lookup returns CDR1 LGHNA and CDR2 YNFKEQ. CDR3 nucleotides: TGTGCCAGCAGCCAAGAAGGAACCTATGGCAGGGCGAGTGAAAAACTGTTTTTT. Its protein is CASSQEGTYGRASEKLFF.

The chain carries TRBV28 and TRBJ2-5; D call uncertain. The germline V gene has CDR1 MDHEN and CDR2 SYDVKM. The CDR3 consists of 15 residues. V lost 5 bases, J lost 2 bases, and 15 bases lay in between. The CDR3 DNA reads TGTGCCAGCAGTCCGTTGGGCCTGATTCAAGAGACCCAGTACTTC. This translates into CASSPLGLIQETQYF.

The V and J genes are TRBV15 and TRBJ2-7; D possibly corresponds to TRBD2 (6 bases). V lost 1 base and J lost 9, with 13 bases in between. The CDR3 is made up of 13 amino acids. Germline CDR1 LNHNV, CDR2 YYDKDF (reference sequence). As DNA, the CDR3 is TGTGCCACCAGCAGAGTTGGGACTCGTGGGCAGTACTTC. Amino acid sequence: CATSRVGTRGQYF.

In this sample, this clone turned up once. CDR3 DNA sequence: TGTGCTACGAGGGAGAGCACAGATACGCAGTATTTT. This codes for CATRESTDTQYF. The rearrangement links TRBV30 to TRBJ2-3; a possible D gene is TRBD2 (5 bases). Germline V gives CDR1 GTSNPN, CDR2 SVGIG (reference sequence). There are 12 residues in the CDR3.

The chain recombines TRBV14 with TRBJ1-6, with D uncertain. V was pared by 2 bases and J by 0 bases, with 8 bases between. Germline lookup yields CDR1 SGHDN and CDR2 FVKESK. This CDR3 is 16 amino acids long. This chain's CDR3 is CASSQRSSSYNSPLHF. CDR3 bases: TGTGCCAGCAGCCAAAGGAGTAGCTCCTATAATTCACCCCTCCACTTT. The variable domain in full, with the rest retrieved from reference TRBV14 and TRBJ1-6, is EAGVTQFPSHSVIEKGQTVTLRCDPISGHDNLYWYRRVMGKEIKFLLHFVKESKQDESGMPNNRFLAERTGGTYSTLKVQPAELEDSGVYFCASSQRSSSYNSPLHFGNGTRLTVT.